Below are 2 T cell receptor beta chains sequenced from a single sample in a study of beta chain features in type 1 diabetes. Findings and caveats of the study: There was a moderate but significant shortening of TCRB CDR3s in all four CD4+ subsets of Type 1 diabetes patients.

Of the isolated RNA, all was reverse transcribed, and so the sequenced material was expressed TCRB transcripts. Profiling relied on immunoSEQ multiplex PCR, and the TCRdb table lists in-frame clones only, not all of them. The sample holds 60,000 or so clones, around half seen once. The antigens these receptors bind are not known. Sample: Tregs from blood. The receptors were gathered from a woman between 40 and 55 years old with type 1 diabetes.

CDR3 sequence (DNA): TGCGCCAGCAGCGCTGGGGAGAGCTCTGGAAACACCATATATTTT. Translated: CASSAGESSGNTIYF. J is TRBJ1-3 and V is TRBV5-1; D gene unclear. The CDR3 is 15 amino acids. V was cut by 4 bases and J by 0 bases, with 11 bases left in between. Germline V gene data show CDR1 as SGHRS and CDR2 as YFSETQ.

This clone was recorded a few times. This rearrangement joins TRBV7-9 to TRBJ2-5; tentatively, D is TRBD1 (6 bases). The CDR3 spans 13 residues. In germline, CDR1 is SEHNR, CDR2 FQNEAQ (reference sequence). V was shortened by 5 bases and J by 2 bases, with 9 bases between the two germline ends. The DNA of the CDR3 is TGTGCCAGCAGCCCTGGACAGCAAGAGACCCAGTACTTC. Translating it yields CASSPGQQETQYF.